This entry lists 13 T cell receptor beta chains sequenced from one sample in a study of identifying expanded T cells in peripheral blood. Measured with immunoSEQ multiplex PCR; TCRdb has only the in-frame clones, and not every one. The data show about 58,000 clones, roughly 89% seen once. Source material: blood. These receptors originate from a person aged 18-70 years in good health.

The chain has TRBV4-3 and TRBJ2-5; D not certain. Between the trimmed V and J ends, which lost 0 bases and 6 bases, there was a span of 8 bases. This CDR3 is built from 13 residues. Germline V lookup: CDR1 LGHNA, CDR2 YSLEER. CDR3 coding DNA: TGCGCCAGCAGCCAAGATCTAGTGAAGACCCAGTACTTC. This encodes CASSQDLVKTQYF.

The chain joins TRBV6-1 to TRBJ1-5, with D tentatively TRBD1 (6 bases). Germline V gene lookup returns CDR1 MNHNS and CDR2 SASEGT. V gave up 0 bases and J gave up 5 bases, with 17 bases separating them. The CDR3 is made up of 17 amino acids. CDR3 loop: CASSEAKDRELYQPQHF. In nucleotides, the CDR3 is TGTGCCAGCAGTGAAGCAAAGGACAGAGAATTATATCAGCCCCAGCATTTT.

The chain recombines TRBV27 with TRBJ2-1, with 7 bases fitting TRBD1. Germline values: CDR1 MNHEY, CDR2 SMNVEV (reference sequence). V lost 3 bases, J lost 8 bases, and 10 bases stayed unmatched. The CDR3 totals 15 residues. CDR3 protein: CASSLGVDRNDEQFF. In nucleotides, the CDR3 is TGTGCCAGCAGTTTGGGGGTGGACAGGAACGATGAGCAGTTCTTC.

The chain uses TRBV7-8 and TRBJ2-1; 7 bases match TRBD2. Germline lookup yields CDR1 SGHVS and CDR2 FQNEAQ. This CDR3 contains 14 residues. V shed 3 bases and J 4 bases; nucleotides not matched to a gene: 3. In DNA form, the CDR3 reads TGTGCCAGCAGCTTGGGAGGGTCATACAATGAGCAGTTCTTC. As protein: CASSLGGSYNEQFF.

This chain joins TRBV11-2 and TRBJ2-5, with D maybe TRBD2 (7 bases). CDR1 and CDR2 (germline): SGHAT, FQNNGV. The CDR3 loop spans 15 amino acids. V was cut by 5 bases and J by 3 bases, with 16 bases left in between. The CDR3 DNA reads as TGTGCCAGCAGCCTCCGGGGGGCAGAGAAAGAGACCCAGTACTTC. It is translated as CASSLRGAEKETQYF.

The V and J genes are TRBV7-2 and TRBJ1-2; no clear D. The V gene lost 1 base and the J gene lost 0 bases, with 9 bases spanning the gap. In germline, CDR1 is SGHTA, CDR2 FQGNSA. The CDR3 totals 15 residues. CDR3 coding DNA: TGTGCCAGCAGCTTAGGTACAGAACCTAACTATGGCTACACCTTC. Its translation: CASSLGTEPNYGYTF.

This sequence joins TRBV7-9 and TRBJ1-6; 8 bases agree with TRBD1. The CDR3 sequence is 17 residues long. The V gene's germline CDR1 is SEHNR and CDR2 FQNEAQ (reference sequence). The J segment lost 7 bases and the V segment lost 5 bases, leaving 13 bases of the junction unmatched. The CDR3 loop reads CASSPDRGLGANSPLHF. The CDR3 DNA is TGTGCCAGCAGCCCAGACAGGGGATTAGGGGCCAATTCACCCCTCCACTTT. The full variable domain, with the rest looked up from reference TRBV7-9 and TRBJ1-6, is DTGVSQNPRHKITKRGQNVTFRCDPISEHNRLYWYRQTLGQGPEFLTYFQNEAQLEKSRLLSDRFSAERPKGSFSTLEIQRTEQGDSAMYLCASSPDRGLGANSPLHFGNGTRLTVT.

The rearrangement links TRBV27 to TRBJ2-7; 9 nucleotides agree with TRBD1. CDR3 length equals 13 residues. V gave up 3 bases and J gave up 5 bases; unmatched junction bases: 2. Germline values: CDR1 MNHEY, CDR2 SMNVEV (reference sequence). The CDR3 coding sequence is TGTGCCAGCAGTTTGGGACAGGGCAACGAGCAGTACTTC. Its translation: CASSLGQGNEQYF.

The chain couples TRBV11-2 to TRBJ1-1; D is ambiguous. The V end lost 0 bases, the J end lost 11 bases, and 19 bases lay between the germline ends. Germline V CDR1 and CDR2: SGHAT, FQNNGV. CDR3 length: 15 amino acids. The CDR3 spells CASSLDLSLGRGAFF. In DNA, the CDR3 is TGTGCCAGCAGCTTAGATTTGAGCTTAGGGCGGGGTGCTTTCTTT.

The chain couples TRBV4-1 to TRBJ2-5; 8 nucleotides align to TRBD1. Germline V gene lookup returns CDR1 MGHRA and CDR2 YSYEKL. J was trimmed by 5 bases and V by 3 bases; bases with no gene match: 8. This CDR3 comprises 15 residues. CDR3 in DNA: TGCGCCAGCAGCCATTGGACAGGGATGATGGAGACCCAGTACTTC. The encoded protein is CASSHWTGMMETQYF.

The rearrangement uses TRBV5-8 and TRBJ2-3; possibly TRBD2 for D (6 bases). This CDR3 has 16 amino acids. CDR1 is SGHTS and CDR2 is YDEGEE in the germline V gene. The V gene lost 4 bases and the J gene lost 6 bases, with 21 bases spanning the gap. In nucleotides, the CDR3 is TGTGCCAGCAGCACCTGGGGAAGTCGGGAGATGGATACGCAGTATTTT. Translating it yields CASSTWGSREMDTQYF.

The DNA of the CDR3 is TGTGCCAGCAGCTCAGATCTGGGGCGCAAAGAGACCCAGTACTTC. Its translation is CASSSDLGRKETQYF. The chain joins TRBV5-4 to TRBJ2-5, with TRBD1 as a possible D gene (5 bases). The CDR3 spans 15 residues. V lost 3 bases, J lost 3 bases, and 15 bases lay in between. CDR1 SGHNT and CDR2 YYREEE come from the germline V gene (reference sequence).

This chain links TRBV27 with TRBJ1-6, with 7 bases that match TRBD1. Germline V gives CDR1 MNHEY, CDR2 SMNVEV (reference sequence). Losses at the gene ends were 2 bases for V and 2 bases for J; bases not matched to a gene: 3. This CDR3 has 16 residues. The DNA of the CDR3 is TGTGCCAGCAGTTTAGACGGGACAGCCTATAATTCACCCCTCCACTTT. Residues: CASSLDGTAYNSPLHF.